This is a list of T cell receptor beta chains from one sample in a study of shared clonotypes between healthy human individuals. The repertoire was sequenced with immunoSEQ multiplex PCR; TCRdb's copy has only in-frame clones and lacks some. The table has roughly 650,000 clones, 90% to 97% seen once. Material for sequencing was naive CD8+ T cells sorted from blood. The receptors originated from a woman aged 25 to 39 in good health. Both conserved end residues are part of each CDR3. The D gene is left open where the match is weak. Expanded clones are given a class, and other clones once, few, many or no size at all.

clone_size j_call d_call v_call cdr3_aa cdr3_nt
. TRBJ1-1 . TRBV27 CAAREGGMNTEAFF TGTGCCGCAAGGGAGGGTGGAATGAACACTGAAGCTTTCTTT
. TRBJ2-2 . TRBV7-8 CASSLGGLAVNTGELFF TGTGCCAGCAGCTTAGGTGGGCTAGCAGTCAACACCGGGGAGCTGTTTTTT
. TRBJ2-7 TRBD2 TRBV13 CASSLRTSSYYEQYF TGTGCCAGCAGCTTAAGGACTAGCTCTTACTACGAGCAGTACTTC
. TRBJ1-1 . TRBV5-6 CASSLMGVVWGGTEAFF TGTGCCAGCAGCTTGATGGGAGTAGTATGGGGGGGCACTGAAGCTTTCTTT
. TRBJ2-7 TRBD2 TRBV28 CASRPRTSAYEQYF TGTGCCAGCAGACCGCGGACTAGCGCCTACGAGCAGTACTTC
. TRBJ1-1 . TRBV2 CASKDLKGTEAFF TGTGCCAGCAAAGACCTCAAGGGGACTGAAGCTTTCTTT
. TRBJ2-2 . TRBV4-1 CASSQENTGELFF TGCGCCAGCAGCCAAGAGAACACCGGGGAGCTGTTTTTT
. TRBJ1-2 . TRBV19 CASSPDVSWFDYGYTF TGTGCCAGTAGTCCCGACGTATCATGGTTCGACTATGGCTACACCTTC
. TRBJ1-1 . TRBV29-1 CSAGDRKNTEAFF TGCAGCGCTGGAGACAGGAAAAACACTGAAGCTTTCTTT
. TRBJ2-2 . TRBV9 CASSPRGGPGELFF TGTGCCAGCAGCCCCAGGGGGGGGCCCGGGGAGCTGTTTTTT
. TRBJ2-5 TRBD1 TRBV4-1 CASSQTLDRIGETQYF TGCGCCAGCAGCCAAACTCTGGACAGGATAGGGGAGACCCAGTACTTC
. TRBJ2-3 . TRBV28 CASVRLTRSTDTQYF TGTGCCAGCGTCAGACTCACCCGTAGCACAGATACGCAGTATTTT
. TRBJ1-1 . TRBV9 CASSAGLTENTEAFF TGTGCCAGCAGCGCGGGCTTGACAGAGAACACTGAAGCTTTCTTT
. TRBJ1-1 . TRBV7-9 CASSLDKSMNTEAFF TGTGCCAGCAGCTTAGATAAGTCCATGAACACTGAAGCTTTCTTT
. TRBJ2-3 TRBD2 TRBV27 CASSLGGSADTQYF TGTGCCAGCAGTTTAGGCGGGAGCGCAGATACGCAGTATTTT
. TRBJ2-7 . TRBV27 CASSNRAQLYEQYF TGTGCCAGCAGCAACCGCGCCCAGTTATACGAGCAGTACTTC
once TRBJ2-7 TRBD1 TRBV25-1 CASSESGGSGEQYF TGTGCCAGCAGTGAATCAGGGGGCTCGGGCGAGCAGTACTTC
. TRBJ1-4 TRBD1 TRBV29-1 CSVRQGLPNEKLFF TGCAGCGTTAGACAGGGCCTCCCTAATGAAAAACTGTTTTTT
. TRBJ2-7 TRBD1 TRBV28 CASSHDPTRDSSYEQYF TGTGCCAGCAGTCACGACCCCACCCGGGACAGCTCCTACGAGCAGTACTTC
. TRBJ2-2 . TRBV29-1 CSVEENTGELFF TGCAGCGTTGAAGAAAACACCGGGGAGCTGTTTTTT
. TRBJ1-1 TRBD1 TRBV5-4 CASSFTGGSAEAFF TGTGCCAGCAGCTTTACAGGGGGTTCCGCTGAAGCTTTCTTT
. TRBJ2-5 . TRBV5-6 CASTGVGAGETQYF TGTGCCAGCACCGGGGTGGGGGCAGGGGAGACCCAGTACTTC
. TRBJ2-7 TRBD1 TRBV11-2 CASRAPGQPYEQYF TGTGCCAGCAGGGCCCCGGGACAGCCCTACGAGCAGTACTTC
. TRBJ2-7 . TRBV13 CASSYGTADEQYF TGTGCCAGCAGCTATGGGACGGCTGACGAGCAGTACTTC
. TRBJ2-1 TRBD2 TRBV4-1 CASSQLGTGALAGAAYNEQFF TGCGCCAGCAGCCAACTAGGGACAGGAGCCCTAGCGGGAGCCGCCTACAATGAGCAGTTCTTC
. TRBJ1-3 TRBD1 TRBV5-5 CASSLGGQGAYNTIYF TGTGCCAGCAGCTTGGGCGGACAGGGAGCATATAACACCATATATTTT
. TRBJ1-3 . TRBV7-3 CASSPSGAGNTIYF TGTGCCAGCAGCCCGAGCGGGGCTGGAAACACCATATATTTT
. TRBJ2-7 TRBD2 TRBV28 CASRSGLVSYEQYF TGTGCCAGCAGGTCGGGACTAGTCTCCTACGAGCAGTACTTC
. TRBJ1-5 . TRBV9 CASSPFRDSNQPQHF TGTGCCAGCAGCCCCTTTCGCGATAGCAATCAGCCCCAGCATTTT
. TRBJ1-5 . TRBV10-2 CASSGRYSNQPQHF TGCGCCAGCAGTGGACGGTATAGCAATCAGCCCCAGCATTTT
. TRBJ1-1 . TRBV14 CASSPPPLTMGTEAFF TGTGCCAGCAGCCCCCCACCTTTGACGATGGGCACTGAAGCTTTCTTT
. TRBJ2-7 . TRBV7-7 CASSLSGPGEQYF TGTGCCAGCAGCTTATCGGGGCCGGGCGAGCAGTACTTC
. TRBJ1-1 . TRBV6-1 CASSEEPRWGRPNTEAFF TGTGCCAGCAGTGAAGAGCCCAGGTGGGGTCGGCCAAACACTGAAGCTTTCTTT
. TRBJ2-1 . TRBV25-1 CASSVSLRNEQFF TGTGCCAGCAGTGTCTCTCTGCGGAATGAGCAGTTCTTC
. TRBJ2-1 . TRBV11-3 CASSLAQNNEQFF TGTGCCAGCAGCTTAGCCCAGAACAATGAGCAGTTCTTC
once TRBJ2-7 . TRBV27 CASSIETGHYEQYF TGTGCCAGCAGTATAGAAACGGGGCACTACGAGCAGTACTTC
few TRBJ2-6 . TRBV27 CASSFPGGANVLTF TGTGCCAGCAGTTTCCCCGGAGGGGCCAACGTCCTGACTTTC
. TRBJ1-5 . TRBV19 CASSIPRYSNQPQHF TGTGCCAGTAGTATCCCGAGATATAGCAATCAGCCCCAGCATTTT
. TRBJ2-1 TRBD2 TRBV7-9 CASSRLAGGHNEQFF TGTGCCAGCAGCCGTCTGGCGGGAGGTCACAATGAGCAGTTCTTC
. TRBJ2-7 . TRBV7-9 CASSLPLNDTGLNYEQYF TGTGCCAGCAGCTTACCCTTAAACGACACCGGATTAAACTACGAGCAGTACTTC
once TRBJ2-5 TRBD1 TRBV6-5 CASSYYTGGYQETQYF TGTGCCAGCAGTTATTATACAGGGGGGTACCAAGAGACCCAGTACTTC
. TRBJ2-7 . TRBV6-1 CASSEAFLPYEQYF TGTGCCAGCAGTGAAGCCTTCCTCCCCTACGAGCAGTACTTC
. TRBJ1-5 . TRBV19 CASSSGTLSNQPQHF TGTGCCAGTAGCTCCGGGACACTTAGCAATCAGCCCCAGCATTTT
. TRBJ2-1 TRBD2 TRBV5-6 CASSLTQRGRSEQFF TGTGCCAGCAGCTTGACACAGCGGGGTCGTAGTGAGCAGTTCTTC
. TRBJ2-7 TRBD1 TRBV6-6 CASSYSDRASYEQYF TGTGCCAGCAGTTACTCCGACAGGGCAAGCTACGAGCAGTACTTC
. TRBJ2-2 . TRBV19 CASTPMGAGLSTGELFF TGTGCCAGTACCCCCATGGGAGCGGGCCTTTCTACGGGGGAGCTGTTTTTT
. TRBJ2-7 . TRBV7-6 CASSLAVSSYEQYF TGTGCCAGCAGCTTAGCGGTTAGCTCCTACGAGCAGTACTTC
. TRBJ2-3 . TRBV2 CASSGTAGTDTQYF TGTGCCAGCAGTGGGACGGCGGGCACAGATACGCAGTATTTT
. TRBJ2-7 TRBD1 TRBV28 CASSLAPGQGAYEQYF TGTGCCAGCAGTTTAGCTCCGGGACAGGGGGCCTACGAGCAGTACTTC